This is a list of T cell receptor beta chains from one sample in a study of monozygotic twins with inflammatory bowel disease. Reprocessing the 5' RACE reads, TCRdb reports a single entry for every CDR3 protein and omits DNA. The listing contains over 350,000 distinct CDR3 sequences. Sequencing was done on a sample of blood. These receptors came from a human donor with ulcerative colitis or Crohn's disease, or a healthy co-twin of an affected twin (not recorded which). The CDR3 runs from the conserved cysteine through the conserved F or W.

CDR3 protein	J gene	V gene
CASSGAVAGTGELFF	TRBJ2-2	TRBV9
CASSGNREKLFF	TRBJ1-4	TRBV7-2
CAISDPVGSDTEAFF	TRBJ1-1	TRBV10-3
CASSQERLAGTTNTGELFF	TRBJ2-2	TRBV4-3
CASRAGQGNYNEQFF	TRBJ2-1	TRBV5-1
CAWRINSGANVLTF	TRBJ2-6	TRBV30
CASSLYPDRINTGELFF	TRBJ2-2	TRBV7-3
CASKTTGQGNEQYF	TRBJ2-7	TRBV19
CASSPNRGFGANVLTF	TRBJ2-6	TRBV18
CASSGGAGTLTDTQYF	TRBJ2-3	TRBV7-8
CASSQDRGRSTEAFF	TRBJ1-1	TRBV3-1
CASQGQPNTGELFF	TRBJ2-2	TRBV6-4
CATSRGTGPNYGYTF	TRBJ1-2	TRBV27
CASRLRDRGFYNEQFF	TRBJ2-1	TRBV6-1
CASTTAGVSYNSPLHF	TRBJ1-6	TRBV18
CASSSDANNEQFF	TRBJ2-1	TRBV5-1
CASSQETFGRGQFMNTEAFF	TRBJ1-1	TRBV4-1
CASSYVETQYF	TRBJ2-5	TRBV12-3/TRBV12-4
CASSLGQGANSPLHF	TRBJ1-6	TRBV7-2
CASSLDWNQETQYF	TRBJ2-5	TRBV7-2
CSARLSGGSSYNEQFF	TRBJ2-1	TRBV20-1
CASSQVMVRGSSYNEQFF	TRBJ2-1	TRBV4-3
CSVESRVQTQYF	TRBJ2-5	TRBV29-1
CASRPDRGVTGELFF	TRBJ2-2	TRBV5-4
CASSLLGEGTNEKLFF	TRBJ1-4	TRBV5-6
CASSLRGTQYQETQYF	TRBJ2-5	TRBV9
CASSPRGVRLTNEKLFF	TRBJ1-4	TRBV12-3/TRBV12-4
CASRTGQAPYNEQFF	TRBJ2-1	TRBV5-4
CASSFGQGVNNEQFF	TRBJ2-1	TRBV7-6
CAWSVTGVFYEQYF	TRBJ2-7	TRBV30
CASSLGSGVNADTQYF	TRBJ2-3	TRBV5-1
CASSLGQGTNTGELFF	TRBJ2-2	TRBV5-1
CASSQPGREQYF	TRBJ2-7	TRBV4-2
CASAIGVGTEAFF	TRBJ1-1	TRBV19
CASSQEDGLAGGLVDTQYF	TRBJ2-3	TRBV4-1
CASSLRTNSYEQYF	TRBJ2-7	TRBV27
CASSLLGQGLSEAFF	TRBJ1-1	TRBV7-2
CASSPYSGGNIQYF	TRBJ2-4	TRBV7-9
CAITQDLNYGYTF	TRBJ1-2	TRBV10-3
CAIKTGIHNSPLHF	TRBJ1-6	TRBV10-3
CASSEETGAHEQFF	TRBJ2-1	TRBV12-3/TRBV12-4
CASSSLGGLGDTQYF	TRBJ2-3	TRBV7-2
CASSLWDRDFNEQFF	TRBJ2-1	TRBV5-1
CASSPTGQPNTEAFF	TRBJ1-1	TRBV18
CSASRQGDEQYF	TRBJ2-7	TRBV20-1
CASSSPQSIPGQGTSSYNEQFF	TRBJ2-1	TRBV5-1
CSGGTGTQETQYF	TRBJ2-5	TRBV29-1
CASSINRGRVLYEQYF	TRBJ2-7	TRBV6-1
CSSSGGKTDTQYF	TRBJ2-3	TRBV29-1
CASSRDGSGGTEAFF	TRBJ1-1	TRBV4-3